The TCR beta chain described here comes from a study of shared clonotypes between healthy human individuals. At the level of the study: CD8 memory received one plate per donor, CD8 naive two, CD4 memory three and CD4 naive three.

On this clone itself: Its antigen is currently unknown.

The CDR3 contains 14 residues. Losses at the gene ends were 0 bases for V and 8 bases for J; bases not matched to a gene: 5. Germline CDR1 SQVTM, CDR2 ANQGSEA. Selected positively for CCR7 and CD45RO-negative, naive CD8 cells excluded terminally differentiated effector memory CD45RA+ cells. Findings of the study overall: Enrolling few donors narrowed the genetic and exposure-history diversity that was represented.

Samples underwent the assay at deep level. Here immunoSEQ multiplex PCR was the method, and the copy in TCRdb shows in-frame clones only, minus some. The sample consists of roughly 1,800,000 clones, about 95% of them appearing once. Sequencing input: naive CD8+ T cells sorted from blood. This sequence joins TRBV29-1 and TRBJ2-1; 9 nucleotides align to TRBD2. The sequence was collected from a man aged 18 to 35 in good health. CDR3 nucleotides: TGCAGCGTTGAAGAGGCGGGAGGGCCCTATGAGCAGTTCTTC. Translated, it gives CSVEEAGGPYEQFF.